This TCR beta chain emerged from a study of T cell responses to AZD1222 COVID-19 vaccine (dated by TCRdb to the early 2020s). Looking at the study overall: AZD1222 recipients given second doses at about 4 weeks or at about 12 weeks were pooled, since spike-specific TCR depth and breadth were not found to differ between the two schedules. Trial participants were enrolled by age into 18-55, 56-69 and 70-plus year subgroups, with about 150, 28 and 57 TCR-sequenced participants respectively. TCR sequencing was performed for more than 230 trial participants, of whom 200 to 220 were given two doses of AZD1222 and about 25 were given two doses of MenACWY control vaccine.

The full study reports these points: Spike-specific TCR breadth and depth rose significantly after two AZD1222 doses compared with day 0 and with MenACWY recipients. Vaccine-associated CD4 TCRs spanned the whole spike protein, with dominant responses in regions 160-218 and 743-854. No day 14 peak-response samples were available, so repertoires were characterized only after the peak T cell response. Epitopes outside the regions mutated in the B.1.351 and B.1.1.7 variants were reportedly recognized by nearly half of the unique spike-specific TCRs. Participants were mostly white British, with more females than males. The authors suggested clonal diversity may have been underestimated. The 56-69-year group was small, and its depth increase did not reach significance, likely because of low power. Only 5 to 7 AZD1222 recipients were SARS-CoV-2 seropositive at baseline, limiting conclusions about previously exposed vaccinees.

The germline ends are 9 bases apart after V is trimmed by 5 bases and J by 4 bases. The germline V gene (reference sequence) yields LNHDA for CDR1 and SQIVND for CDR2. Taken from cysteine to phenylalanine, the CDR3 has 14 residues. The only DNA kept is the CDR3, 42 bases in frame from the first base. As to this clone: The target of this receptor is not known. Base-call qualities are not available, and no considerably larger clone is one nucleotide away.

Interpreted using the paper, the time point label stands for: baseline before first vaccination. The vaccinee samples were drawn from two UK trials, COV001 and COV002, one of which was a single-blind randomized controlled phase 2/3 trial testing AZD1222 (ChAdOx1 nCoV-19) in healthy adults. For TCRbeta chain sequencing, PBMC samples were collected from trial participants at day 0 and at day 28 after the second dose. The CDR3 regions of human TCRbeta chains were subjected to immunosequencing. In the original analysis: Repertoire TCRs were matched against a reference library of SARS-CoV-2-specific TCRs generated with the MIRA antigen-specificity platform. Breadth was defined as the fraction of unique TCRs that were SARS-CoV-2-associated, and depth was defined as the fraction of total T cells that were SARS-CoV-2-associated. Each spike-specific TCR was assigned to its reactive spike region and to a CD4 or CD8 class using the MIRA data. Log10-transformed breadth and depth values were compared by one-way ANOVA with Sidak's multiple comparisons tests. TCRdb provides this immuneACCESS table in a form limited to in-frame rearrangements. Some clones are lacking; in checked studies, under half of them reflect an unresolved V gene, and why the rest are absent is not known. Clone size and V and J calls were adopted from that table, with D and trimming inferred from the DNA. The sample data list fewer than 85,000 clones, and roughly 90% of these were observed just once. The ten largest clones represent approximately 4.5% of the sample.

Here the sequenced sample was peripheral blood, taken on day 0 of AZD1222 vaccination. The sequence links TRBV19 to TRBJ1-6; TRBD1 is possibly the D segment (5 matching bases). The clonotype was recovered from an adult in good health. The CDR3 corresponds to CASSETDYNSPLHF. The bases are TGTGCCAGTAGTGAGACAGATTATAATTCACCCCTCCACTTT.